The entry below describes one T cell receptor (beta chain). The sample belongs to a study of blood T cell repertoires in COVID-19. The CDR3 has 15 amino acids. V lost 7 bases to trimming and J lost 6 bases, with 20 bases between them. Germline V gives CDR1 SNHLY, CDR2 FYNNEI. Libraries were prepared by immunoSEQ multiplex PCR; TCRdb keeps only in-frame clonotypes and omits some of them. Of approximately 190,000 clones in the sample, roughly 80% are singletons; the top ten hold about 4.9%. The source is a woman in her thirties with acute or convalescent COVID-19. The sequencing sample was made of peripheral blood. The chain is built from TRBV2 and TRBJ2-3, with D possibly matching TRBD1 (5 bases). CDR3 sequence: CASTVDRGIRDTQYF. DNA of the CDR3: TGTGCCAGCACGGTCGACAGAGGCATTCGGGATACGCAGTATTTT.